The sequence of this TCR beta chain was determined in a study of OX40 agonist ivuxolimab in advanced cancers. Assay used: immunoSEQ multiplex PCR; TCRdb lists only in-frame clones, some missing. This table holds tens of thousands of clones, 85% found once. Study conclusions and caveats: Several nonresponders also turned out to have low normalized T-cell clonal expansion.

Concerning this clone: The antigen remains undetermined.

The material was CD4+ or CD8+ T cells sorted from blood, obtained in a trial of the OX40 agonist ivuxolimab. The sequence was obtained from an adult with an advanced solid tumor such as melanoma, head and neck, liver or kidney cancer.

The CDR3: CASSLWIPAGDPGELFF. DNA of the CDR3: TGTGCCAGCAGCTTGTGGATTCCAGCCGGAGATCCCGGGGAGCTGTTTTTT. J is TRBJ2-2 and V is TRBV5-6; D not resolved. The V gene lost 1 base and the J gene lost 6 bases, with 19 bases spanning the gap. This CDR3 is built from 17 residues. CDR1 and CDR2 from the germline V gene are SGHDT and YYEEEE.